The sequence of this TCR beta chain was determined in a study of CD8 T cells in ankylosing spondylitis. Whole-study findings and limits: Disease-linked clones, CD8+, were relatively rare in peripheral blood. Seemingly distinctive of ankylosing spondylitis blood was a TCR beta motif formed by eight highly homologous variants. Certain motif variants had earlier been reported in reactive arthritis synovial fluid and blood.

TCRdb recomputed calls from the 5' RACE reads with MiXCR, one row per CDR3 protein. The table has more than 650,000 distinct CDR3 sequences, roughly 12% seen once; the top ten hold about 0.49%. This clonotype was seen many times. Its specificity is not known. This CDR3 has 14 amino acids. V shed 2 bases, J shed 7 bases, and the junction held 10 bases outside the gene matches. Germline lookup yields CDR1 DFQATT and CDR2 SNEGSKA (reference sequence). The clonotype was recovered from a male donor with ankylosing spondylitis. This sequence joins TRBV20-1 and TRBJ1-2; TRBD1 aligns across 7 bases. The specimen sequenced was blood, either unsorted or a sorted T cell fraction (not recorded which). The CDR3 DNA reads TGCAGTGCTAGACCGCGACAGGGTCTCAGTGGCTACACCTTC. Translation gives CSARPRQGLSGYTF.